The following is a TCR beta chain sequence with its context. Antigen: not known. The data were taken from a study of molecular identifiers for immune sequencing clone quantification. With listed TCR primers and previously described methods, bulk TCR libraries were prepared. TCRdb fed the PCR reads into MiXCR, producing one record per CDR3 protein. This sample has hundreds of thousands of distinct CDR3 sequences; 15% to 20% occur once, and the top ten carry roughly 0.85%. Notes on the study in general: Sizes of clones that are highly expanded could be underestimated (if identical TCR molecules share a barcode).

V was pared by 4 bases and J by 5 bases, with 7 bases of the junction left unmatched. Germline assignment: CDR1 SGDLS and CDR2 YYNGEE. CDR3 length: 14 residues. The sequence derives from a human donor in good health. Some libraries in this study had Jurkat cell RNA spiked in. Material for sequencing was naive CD8+ T cells from blood, with Jurkat cell RNA spiked in. Documented subset: FACS-sorted CD8+CD4-CCR7+CD45RA+ naive T cells. V gene TRBV9 combines with J gene TRBJ2-3; 7 nucleotides agree with TRBD2. CDR3 amino acids: CASSLGGLRDTQYF. DNA for the CDR3: TGTGCCAGCAGCCTCGGGGGGTTGCGAGATACGCAGTATTTT.